The 3 T cell receptor beta chains below all came from one sample that was sequenced in a study of blood T cell repertoires in COVID-19 (dated by TCRdb to 2018 to 2021). The library was produced with the immunoSEQ multiplex PCR assay. As stored in TCRdb, this immuneACCESS dataset retains in-frame rearrangements with V and J assigned. A fraction of the clones does not appear; measured against another copy, unresolved V genes explain less than half of the discrepancy, and the remainder lacks a known reason. The sample table records around 200,000 clones; 75% to 90% of these occur just once. 1.1% of the sample lies in the top ten. The specimen was peripheral blood. The receptors were sampled from a man aged 25-45 years with acute or convalescent COVID-19.

J is TRBJ1-4 and V is TRBV9; 9 bases agree with TRBD1. Per the germline V gene, CDR1 is SGDLS and CDR2 is YYNGEE. V was clipped by 4 bases and J by 2 bases; unmatched bases: 3. The CDR3 contains 15 residues. The CDR3 DNA reads as TGTGCCAGCAGCTACACAGGGGGCACTAATGAAAAACTGTTTTTT. Amino acids: CASSYTGGTNEKLFF.

The CDR3 sequence is CASSIGVDKNIQYF. The CDR3 nucleotides read TGTGCCAGTAGTATCGGGGTGGACAAAAACATTCAGTACTTC. The chain uses TRBV19 and TRBJ2-4; D is possibly TRBD2 (5 bases). Per the germline V gene, CDR1 is LNHDA and CDR2 is SQIVND (reference sequence). CDR3 length: 14 amino acids. V was cut by 3 bases and J by 3 bases, with 9 bases left in between. The whole variable domain, filled in from reference TRBV19 and TRBJ2-4, reads DGGITQSPKYLFRKEGQNVTLSCEQNLNHDAMYWYRQDPGQGLRLIYYSQIVNDFQKGDIAEGYSVSREKKESFPLTVTSAQKNPTAFYLCASSIGVDKNIQYFGAGTRLSVL.

This chain joins TRBV5-1 and TRBJ1-1; tentative D call: TRBD1 (6 bases). Germline assignment: CDR1 SGHRS and CDR2 YFSETQ. The V gene lost 1 base and the J gene lost 4 bases, with 14 bases spanning the gap. There are 15 residues in the CDR3. The CDR3 DNA follows: TGCGCCAGCAGCTTGCCGACAGGCGAGAGCACTGAAGCTTTCTTT. Protein: CASSLPTGESTEAFF.